These 23 T cell receptor beta chains share one sample of origin, sequenced in a study of blood T cells in healthy people across ages (dated by TCRdb to between 2015 and 2016). The library was obtained by 5' RACE. TCRdb lists the instrument as Illumina HiSeq 2500. The second PCR ran for about 6 to 12 cycles and used a J-beta primer mix along with a sample-barcoded 5' primer. TCRdb redid the processing of the public reads, applying fastp at Q25 and MiXCR, and retained in-frame beta chains. Every entry covers one CDR3 protein and lists the most common genes and DNA from its rows. The sample table contains 1.2 million to 1.5 million distinct CDR3 sequences; only one count was recorded for approximately 38% of them. The ten largest account for approximately 7.9% of the sample. Material: blood. The receptors were gathered from a young woman in good health.

The V call is TRBV5-1, the J call TRBJ2-5; maybe TRBD1 (6 bases). This CDR3 has 13 amino acids. CDR1 is SGHRS, CDR2 YFSETQ, per germline. V was pared by 5 bases and J by 5 bases, with 13 bases between. This CDR3 is CASSGGGLETQYF. For the CDR3, the DNA is TGCGCCAGCAGTGGTGGGGGCCTGGAGACCCAGTACTTC. Supplemented by reference TRBV5-1 and TRBJ2-5, the full variable domain reads KAGVTQTPRYLIKTRGQQVTLSCSPISGHRSVSWYQQTPGQGLQFLFEYFSETQRNKGNFPGRFSGRQFSNSRSEMNVSTLELGDSALYLCASSGGGLETQYFGPGTRLLVL.

The rearrangement joins TRBV7-9 to TRBJ2-5; 15 bases are shared with TRBD2. The CDR3 runs to 19 residues. J was trimmed by 11 bases and V by 4 bases; bases with no gene match: 20. Germline V gives CDR1 SEHNR, CDR2 FQNEAQ (reference sequence). CDR3 DNA: TGTGCCAGCAGCTCAATTAGGGGGACTAGCGGGAGGACACCTGTGGAGCAGTACTTC. It translates to CASSSIRGTSGRTPVEQYF.

The rearrangement links TRBV5-6 to TRBJ1-1; perhaps TRBD1 as D (5 bases). V was shortened by 1 base and J by 6 bases, with 10 bases between the two germline ends. This CDR3 is 13 amino acids long. Germline V gene lookup returns CDR1 SGHDT and CDR2 YYEEEE. The CDR3: CASSLWGRPEAFF. The CDR3 coding sequence is TGTGCCAGCAGCTTGTGGGGGAGACCTGAAGCTTTCTTT.

The gene calls are TRBV28 and TRBJ2-1; D remains unclear. Per the germline V gene, CDR1 is MDHEN and CDR2 is SYDVKM. This CDR3 comprises 11 residues. V lost 6 bases and J 8 bases, leaving 8 bases between the germline ends. The CDR3 nucleotides read TGTGCCAGCAGCCCTCTCTATGAGCAGTTCTTC. This gives the protein CASSPLYEQFF.

The chain employs TRBV6-2 or TRBV6-3 and TRBJ2-7; D might be TRBD1 (6 bases). The DNA end lines up better with TRBJ2-5; the J call may be wrong. The CDR3 covers 15 residues. CDR1 is MNHEY, CDR2 SVGEGT, per germline. Here the CDR3 DNA reads TGTGCCAGCAGTTACCCGTCCCTAGGGGGAGAGACCCAGTACTTC. Protein product: CASSYPSLGGETQYF.

V is TRBV20-1 and J is TRBJ2-1; TRBD2 aligns across 12 bases. The DNA end lines up better with TRBJ2-7; the J call may be wrong. The CDR3 runs 15 residues. The V gene's germline CDR1 is DFQATT and CDR2 SNEGSKA (reference sequence). The CDR3: CSAPLAGGTYNEQYF. The DNA of the CDR3 is TGCAGTGCTCCCCTAGCGGGAGGGACCTACAATGAGCAGTACTTC.

The chain combines TRBV6-6 with TRBJ1-4; D may be TRBD1 (6 bases). Trimming shortened V by 5 bases and J by 7 bases, and 14 bases separated the two germline ends. The CDR3 has 14 amino acids. Germline CDR1 reads MNHNY; CDR2 reads SVGAGI (reference sequence). The CDR3 bases are TGTGCCAGCAGTCAGACAGGCTTCGGTGAAAAACTGTTTTTT. Residues: CASSQTGFGEKLFF.

With regard to this clonotype: Since a much larger clone is just one base distant, this may be a read error. The rearrangement uses TRBV25-1 and TRBJ1-2, with a possible D match to TRBD1 (6 bases). Trimming took off 8 bases at V and 8 bases at J, with 18 bases between the two ends. This CDR3 region has 13 residues. The germline V gene encodes CDR1 MGHDK and CDR2 SYGVNS. The CDR3 DNA follows: TGTGCCAGCGTACAGGGAAACGGAAAAGGCTACACCTTC. Encoded protein: CASVQGNGKGYTF.

This clonotype was observed a few times. This chain joins TRBV10-3 and TRBJ2-1; 13 bases line up with TRBD2. Germline values: CDR1 ENHRY, CDR2 SYGVKD. CDR3 length: 16 residues. The junction had 11 bases not matched to a gene; V was cut back by 6 bases and J by 9 bases. The CDR3 reads CAIRRTSGSLPGEQFF. CDR3 in DNA: TGTGCCATCAGGAGGACTAGCGGGAGCCTCCCGGGTGAGCAGTTCTTC.

This clonotype was picked up a small number of times. The chain links TRBV4-2 to TRBJ2-1; 8 positions match TRBD2. CDR3 length: 16 residues. V shed 0 bases and J 7 bases; nucleotides not matched to a gene: 8. CDR1 is LGHNA and CDR2 is YNFKEQ in the germline V gene. The CDR3 bases are TGTGCCAGCAGCCAAGACTCCCCCTCTAGCGGGAATGAGCAGTTCTTC. Protein product: CASSQDSPSSGNEQFF.

The gene calls are TRBV4-1 and TRBJ2-3; weak D call: TRBD2 (5 bases). V lost 3 bases, J lost 4 bases, and 14 bases lay in between. Germline values: CDR1 MGHRA, CDR2 YSYEKL. The CDR3 sequence is 15 residues long. The CDR3 here is CASSQESEVADTQYF. Written as DNA, the CDR3 is TGCGCCAGCAGCCAGGAGTCGGAGGTCGCAGATACGCAGTATTTT.

This clonotype was seen only a few times. This chain links TRBV15 with TRBJ2-1, with D possibly being TRBD2 (6 bases). The CDR3 sequence is 15 residues long. Trimming shortened V by 4 bases and J by 4 bases, and 14 bases separated the two germline ends. Germline CDR1 LNHNV, CDR2 YYDKDF (reference sequence). CDR3 DNA: TGTGCCACCAGCAATTTCCCGGGACTTTACAATGAGCAGTTCTTC. Translation: CATSNFPGLYNEQFF.

In its sample, this clonotype was seen a few times. V and J are TRBV6-5 and TRBJ2-1, with D unresolved. Trimming cost V 0 bases and J 3 bases, with 6 bases left between them. CDR3 size: 14 residues. Looked up from germline, CDR1 is MNHEY and CDR2 is SVGAGI. The CDR3 DNA follows: TGTGCCAGCAGTTACTCCTGGAGCTACAATGAGCAGTTCTTC. This sequence encodes CASSYSWSYNEQFF.

The CDR3 DNA is TGCAGCGTTGACGTCCAGGGCTCTGGAAACACCATATATTTT. Translated, it gives CSVDVQGSGNTIYF. The chain joins TRBV29-1 to TRBJ1-3; maybe TRBD1 (5 bases). Germline V lookup: CDR1 SQVTM, CDR2 ANQGSEA. This CDR3 spans 14 amino acids. Trimming removed 3 bases from V and 0 bases from J, with 9 bases in between.

The CDR3 is CAISAARTGETQYF. CDR3 in DNA: TGTGCCATCAGTGCGGCAAGAACGGGGGAGACCCAGTACTTC. The genes are TRBV10-3 and TRBJ2-7, with D tentatively TRBD2 (5 bases). The DNA end is a closer match to TRBJ2-5, so the J assignment may be wrong. The CDR3 loop spans 14 amino acids. CDR1 and CDR2 (germline): ENHRY, SYGVKD.

This chain joins TRBV4-2 and TRBJ2-7, with D possibly being TRBD1 or TRBD2 (5 bases each). CDR1 is LGHNA and CDR2 is YNFKEQ in the germline V gene. The CDR3 totals 15 residues. Trimming shortened V by 5 bases and J by 3 bases, and 17 bases separated the two germline ends. CDR3 sequence reads: CASSGGLQGHYEQYF. The DNA of the CDR3 is TGTGCCAGCAGCGGAGGTTTGCAGGGCCACTACGAGCAGTACTTC.

This chain connects TRBV28 to TRBJ1-4, with 10 bases that match TRBD1. Trimming took 6 bases from V and 8 from J; bases not matched to a gene: 3. This CDR3 is built from 13 residues. Germline CDR1 reads MDHEN; CDR2 reads SYDVKM. In DNA, the CDR3 is TGTGCCAGCAGAGGGACAGGGGTCGAAAAACTGTTTTTT. Encoded protein: CASRGTGVEKLFF.

The chain combines TRBV4-2 with TRBJ2-3; 12 bases agree with TRBD2. V lost 4 bases and J lost 5; bases outside the gene matches: 10. There are 17 residues in the CDR3. Germline CDR1 reads LGHNA; CDR2 reads YNFKEQ. The CDR3: CASSPSGLAGIGDTQYF. The CDR3 DNA follows: TGTGCCAGCAGCCCTTCTGGACTAGCGGGAATTGGAGATACGCAGTATTTT.

About this clonotype: The junction departs from germline at one end; a sequencing error may be responsible. The chain links TRBV29-1 to TRBJ1-2; D is unclear. Germline V CDR1 and CDR2: SQVTM, ANQGSEA. The CDR3 has 14 amino acids. CDR3 amino acids: CSIYPGRTNCGYTF. The CDR3 nucleotides are TGCAGCATATACCCCGGTAGGACTAACTGTGGCTACACCTTC. The entire variable domain, with the rest obtained from reference TRBV29-1 and TRBJ1-2, is as follows: SAVISQKPSRDICQRGTSLTIQCQVDSQVTMMFWYRQQPGQSLTLIATANQGSEATYESGFVIDKFPISRPNLTFSTLTVSNMSPEDSSIYLCSIYPGRTNCGYTFGSGTRLTVV.

This chain uses TRBV30 with TRBJ2-7; 7 positions match TRBD2. The CDR3 consists of 14 residues. Per the germline V gene, CDR1 is GTSNPN and CDR2 is SVGIG (reference sequence). Trimming cost V 0 bases and J 3 bases; bases outside gene matches: 5. For the CDR3, the DNA is TGTGCCTGGAGTGTAGCGGCTAGCGGCTACGAGCAGTACTTC. Protein product: CAWSVAASGYEQYF. Based on the CDR3 plus reference TRBV30 and TRBJ2-7, the full variable domain is SQTIHQWPATLVQPVGSPLSLECTVEGTSNPNLYWYRQAAGRGLQLLFYSVGIGQISSEVPQNLSASRPQDRQFILSSKKLLLSDSGFYLCAWSVAASGYEQYFGPGTRLTVT.

About this clonotype itself: The junction and the germline gene differ at one end; a read error may be behind it. The V call is TRBV4-1, the J call TRBJ2-1; TRBD2 aligns across 7 bases. The CDR3 covers 18 residues. The germline gives CDR1 MGHRA, CDR2 YSYEKL. This CDR3 reads CASSQDFGGGGSHNEQFF. CDR3 sequence (DNA): TGCGCCAGCAGCCAAGATTTTGGCGGGGGTGGCTCCCACAATGAGCAGTTCTTC.

The chain uses TRBV20-1 and TRBJ2-1; 7 nucleotides align to TRBD2. V shed 3 bases, J shed 10 bases, and the junction held 12 bases outside the gene matches. The V gene's germline CDR1 is DFQATT and CDR2 SNEGSKA (reference sequence). The CDR3 length is 14 residues. The CDR3 loop is CSARGLAATGEQFF. The CDR3 DNA reads TGCAGTGCTAGGGGCCTAGCGGCAACGGGGGAGCAGTTCTTC.

The genes are TRBV15 and TRBJ2-1; D uncertain. Deletions cut 3 bases from V and 8 bases from J, with 17 bases between. The CDR3 loop spans 15 amino acids. CDR1 is LNHNV and CDR2 is YYDKDF in the germline V gene (reference sequence). The CDR3 DNA reads TGTGCCACCAGCAGGGATCAGGTGGGATTGGATGAGCAGTTCTTC. Its translation: CATSRDQVGLDEQFF.